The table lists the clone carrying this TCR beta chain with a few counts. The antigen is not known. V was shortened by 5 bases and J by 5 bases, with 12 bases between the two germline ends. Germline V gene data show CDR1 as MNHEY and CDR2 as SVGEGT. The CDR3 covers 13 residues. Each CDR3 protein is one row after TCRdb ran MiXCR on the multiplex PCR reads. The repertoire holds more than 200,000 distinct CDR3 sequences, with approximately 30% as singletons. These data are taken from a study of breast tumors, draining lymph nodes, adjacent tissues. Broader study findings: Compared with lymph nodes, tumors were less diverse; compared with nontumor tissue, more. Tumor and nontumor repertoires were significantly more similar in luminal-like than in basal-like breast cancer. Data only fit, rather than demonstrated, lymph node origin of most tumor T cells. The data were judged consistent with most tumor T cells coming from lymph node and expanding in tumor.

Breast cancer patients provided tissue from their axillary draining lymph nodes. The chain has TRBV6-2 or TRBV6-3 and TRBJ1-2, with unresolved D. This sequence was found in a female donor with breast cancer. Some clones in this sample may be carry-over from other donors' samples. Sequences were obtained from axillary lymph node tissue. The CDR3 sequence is CASSHGSAYGYTF. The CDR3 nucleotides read TGTGCCAGCAGTCACGGGTCTGCTTATGGCTACACCTTC.